This T cell receptor (beta chain) was sequenced in a study of OX40 agonist ivuxolimab in advanced cancers. Across the whole study: The study gave patients intravenous ivuxolimab at 0.01 to 10 mg/kg every 2 weeks.

The CDR3 has 14 residues. V gave up 8 bases and J gave up 0 bases, with 11 bases separating them. Germline-derived CDR1 and CDR2 are SNHLY and FYNNEI. Measured with immunoSEQ multiplex PCR; TCRdb has only the in-frame clones, and not every one. Here the sample spans approximately 120,000 clones, roughly 90% being singletons. Points from the study as a whole: Patients with a partial response at 0.1-3.0 mg/kg had among the lowest clonal expansion.

On this clone: The antigen is not known.

Here the sequenced sample was CD4+ or CD8+ T cells sorted from blood, taken in a trial of the OX40 agonist ivuxolimab. This clonotype was sampled from an adult with an advanced solid tumor such as melanoma, head and neck, liver or kidney cancer. V usage is TRBV2 and J usage is TRBJ1-3; no reliable D call. CDR3 nucleotides: TGTGCCAGCGCCGCAAGTTTCTCTGGAAACACCATATATTTT. The encoded protein is CASAASFSGNTIYF.